These T cell receptor beta chains were read from a single sample in a study of shared clonotypes between healthy human individuals. Sequencing was performed with immunoSEQ multiplex PCR; in TCRdb, only in-frame clones are kept and a portion is missing. The table records roughly 660,000 clones, roughly 87% of them present only once. The sample comprised memory CD8+ T cells from PBMCs. Receptors were obtained from a man between 18 and 35 years old in good health. Some clones in this sample may be carry-over from other donors' samples. Both conserved end residues are part of each CDR3. D genes are given only for firm matches. Size tells how often a clone was seen (once, few, many) or the class of an expanded clone, and some rows leave it out.

d_call j_call clone_size v_call cdr3_aa cdr3_nt
- TRBJ1-1 - TRBV9 CASSGNTGVLNTEAFF TGTGCCAGCAGCGGAAACACAGGCGTTCTGAACACTGAAGCTTTCTTT
- TRBJ2-7 - TRBV28 CASSLFISGDGDEQYF TGTGCCAGCAGTTTATTTATTTCAGGGGATGGCGACGAGCAGTACTTC
TRBD1 TRBJ2-5 - TRBV7-7 CASSLDRGRETQYF TGTGCCAGCAGCTTAGACAGGGGTAGAGAGACCCAGTACTTC
- TRBJ2-5 - TRBV11-2 CASSSTGYQETQYF TGTGCCAGCAGCTCGACGGGGTACCAAGAGACCCAGTACTTC
- TRBJ2-1 - TRBV6-5 CASSIGPGDEQFF TGTGCCAGCAGTATCGGGCCGGGGGATGAGCAGTTCTTC
TRBD2 TRBJ2-7 - TRBV9 CASSVGLAGGYEQYF TGTGCCAGCAGCGTAGGGCTAGCGGGAGGGTACGAGCAGTACTTC
TRBD2 TRBJ2-7 - TRBV7-9 CASSQEVAGAYEQYF TGTGCCAGCAGCCAGGAAGTAGCGGGAGCCTACGAGCAGTACTTC
TRBD1 TRBJ2-7 - TRBV5-8 CASSLGQNYEQYF TGTGCCAGCAGCCTGGGACAGAACTACGAGCAGTACTTC
- TRBJ1-6 - TRBV6-6 CASSLTGFYNSPLHF TGTGCCAGCAGTCTGACAGGATTCTATAATTCACCCCTCCACTTT
- TRBJ1-2 - TRBV2 CASNRADYGYTF TGTGCCAGCAACAGGGCGGACTATGGCTACACCTTC
- TRBJ2-7 - TRBV10-1 CASAGYSYEQYF TGCGCCAGCGCGGGATACTCCTACGAGCAGTACTTC
- TRBJ1-2 once TRBV7-9 CASSPRPQGGLSGYTF TGTGCCAGCAGCCCAAGGCCCCAGGGAGGTTTAAGCGGCTACACCTTC
- TRBJ2-7 - TRBV4-1 CASSQDMSGSYEQYF TGCGCCAGCAGCCAAGATATGAGCGGCTCCTACGAGCAGTACTTC
- TRBJ2-2 - TRBV7-9 CASSHRSGELFF TGTGCCAGCAGCCATCGATCCGGGGAGCTGTTTTTT
- TRBJ1-3 once TRBV7-9 CASSRDQALENTIYF TGTGCCAGCAGCCGGGACCAGGCCTTGGAAAACACCATATATTTT
- TRBJ2-7 - TRBV28 CASSFSLPQGGSYEQYF TGTGCCAGCAGTTTCTCCCTCCCGCAGGGTGGATCCTACGAGCAGTACTTC
- TRBJ2-6 - TRBV27 CASSLYHSGANVLTF TGTGCCAGCAGTTTATACCACTCTGGGGCCAACGTCCTGACTTTC
- TRBJ2-7 - TRBV13 CASSLGAATTRYEQYF TGTGCCAGCAGCTTAGGGGCGGCCACTACTAGGTACGAGCAGTACTTC
TRBD1 TRBJ2-7 - TRBV11-2 CASSAGTGDSYEQYF TGTGCCAGCAGCGCAGGCACAGGGGACTCCTACGAGCAGTACTTC
TRBD2 TRBJ2-3 - TRBV15 CATSASSGSSTDTQYF TGTGCCACCAGCGCCTCTAGCGGGAGTAGCACAGATACGCAGTATTTT
TRBD2 TRBJ2-1 many TRBV19 CASSIDPGTRDEQFF TGTGCCAGTAGTATAGATCCAGGGACTAGAGATGAGCAGTTCTTC
TRBD2 TRBJ2-5 - TRBV6-6 CASRGAGGTQETQYF TGTGCCAGCAGGGGAGCGGGAGGGACCCAAGAGACCCAGTACTTC
- TRBJ2-1 - TRBV4-3 CASSQEVEYNEQFF TGCGCCAGCAGCCAAGAGGTGGAGTACAATGAGCAGTTCTTC
- TRBJ2-5 - TRBV28 CASSRTQGSQYF TGTGCCAGCAGTCGGACACAGGGCTCCCAGTACTTC
- TRBJ2-2 - TRBV7-9 CASSPVAEGSTGELFF TGTGCCAGCAGCCCCGTAGCGGAGGGGAGCACCGGGGAGCTGTTTTTT
TRBD1 TRBJ2-3 - TRBV27 CASRSRGMSDTQYF TGTGCCAGCAGGTCCAGGGGGATGTCTGATACGCAGTATTTT
- TRBJ1-2 - TRBV25-1 CASSGGLGRSNYGYTF TGTGCCAGCAGTGGCGGCCTCGGACGGAGTAACTATGGCTACACCTTC
TRBD1 TRBJ1-1 - TRBV19 CASSEGQGLNTEAFF TGTGCCAGTAGTGAGGGACAGGGGTTGAACACTGAAGCTTTCTTT
TRBD2 TRBJ2-7 - TRBV19 CASSAGLAGGPHEQYF TGTGCCAGTAGTGCCGGACTAGCGGGAGGCCCCCACGAGCAGTACTTC
TRBD2 TRBJ2-1 - TRBV13 CASSGTINEQFF TGTGCCAGCAGCGGGACTATCAATGAGCAGTTCTTC
- TRBJ2-1 - TRBV9 CASSVAAGRSYNEQFF TGTGCCAGCAGCGTAGCAGCGGGCCGCTCCTACAATGAGCAGTTCTTC